This paragraph covers one T cell receptor (beta chain) sequence. TCRdb re-derived calls from the RACE reads in MiXCR, one entry per CDR3 protein. The data contain under 90,000 distinct CDR3 sequences, 6.5% to 10% of them seen just once; the ten biggest clones take up roughly 3%. As to time point: patch test 2, 6 weeks after DPC sensitization. Treatment in this sample: therapeutic diphenylcyclopropenone sensitization with weekly scalp DPC. The sample is drawn from a study of human T cells and chemical hapten exposure. From germline, CDR1 is LNHDA and CDR2 SQIVND (reference sequence). The CDR3 is 11 residues long. The V end was cut by 7 bases, the J end by 7 bases, with 9 bases between.

The sequences come from whole blood, collected in connection with sensitization to the hapten diphenylcyclopropenone (DPC). The genes are TRBV19 and TRBJ2-3; D gene uncertain. The sequence derives from a woman between 45 and 65 years old with alopecia areata. Some clones in this sample may be carry-over from other donors' samples. CDR3 sequence: CASTEANTQYF. CDR3 DNA sequence: TGTGCCAGTACCGAAGCAAATACGCAGTATTTT.